This T cell receptor beta chain is from a study of T cells in Graves' hyperthyroidism and ophthalmopathy. Study outcomes and limitations: Blood shared most expanded thyroid clonotypes above 0.001. Stable hyperthyroidism was separated from ophthalmopathy by a model based on 13 V-J features.

What was amplified from RNA transcripts were TCR beta CDR3 regions. RT-PCR in the first round (using the HTBI primer set) targeted the TCR CDR3. TCRdb itself ran the multiplex PCR reads through MiXCR, one entry per CDR3 protein. The sample yields approximately 640,000 distinct CDR3 sequences, 15% to 20% seen once. This clonotype appeared a few times. Its antigen is not known. Patients aged 18 to 65 had newly diagnosed hyperthyroidism lasting under 2 months. On the basis of clinical symptoms, serum thyroxine and TRAb, thyroid ultrasound and orbital computed tomography, diagnoses were made. The receptor comes from a woman in her 30s with Graves' hyperthyroidism. The specimen sequenced was blood.

The CDR3 reads CASGLGQVTHNEQFF. In DNA form, the CDR3 reads TGTGCTAGTGGTTTGGGTCAGGTTACCCACAATGAGCAGTTCTTC. This sequence joins TRBV12-5 and TRBJ2-1; D unresolved. V was clipped by 1 base and J by 5 bases, with 12 bases between them. The germline CDR1 and CDR2 sequences are LGHNT and FRNRAP. This CDR3 comprises 15 residues.